This TCR beta chain comes out of a study of blood T cell repertoires in COVID-19. Study information: T cells, B-cell-depleted T cells, or PBMCs supplied cDNA or gDNA.

Trimming pared 2 bases from V and 7 bases from J, leaving 17 bases between. Germline lookup yields CDR1 GTSNPN and CDR2 SVGIG (reference sequence). CDR3 size: 15 residues. The assay was immunoSEQ multiplex PCR, and TCRdb's table has in-frame clones only and misses some. The table lists 150,000 to 200,000 clones, around nine tenths of them singletons. The chain links TRBV30 to TRBJ2-2; tentative D call: TRBD2 (5 bases). The sequencing input was peripheral blood. The TCR comes from a young man with active or convalescent COVID-19. CDR3 region: CAWSRPTGLGGELFF. CDR3 in DNA: TGTGCCTGGAGTCGGCCTACTGGACTTGGCGGGGAGCTGTTTTTT.